This TCR beta chain was sequenced during a study of blood T cell repertoires in COVID-19. Study summary: T cells, B-cell-depleted T cells, or PBMCs supplied cDNA or gDNA.

How the authors handled the data: Reference gene primer amplification gave estimated nucleated cell counts. Profiled with immunoSEQ multiplex PCR; TCRdb holds only in-frame clones, not every one. The V and J calls and the clone size are those of that table, but D and trimming were determined from the DNA. The sample includes hundreds of thousands of clones, about 83% of them seen just once. The germline V gene has CDR1 MGHDK and CDR2 SYGVNS. With V trimmed by 4 bases and J by 6 bases, 8 bases remained unmatched. The length of the CDR3 is 15 residues. Recovery meant two consecutive negative NP/OP PCR tests, professional clearance, or resolved symptoms.

This sequence joins TRBV25-1 and TRBJ2-1; 8 bases are shared with TRBD1. The sequenced material came from PBMCs or T cells enriched from blood (not recorded which). The sequence was obtained from a woman aged 45 to 65 who had recovered from COVID-19. The CDR3 sequence is CASSGGQEGSNEQFF. CDR3 nucleotides: TGTGCCAGCAGTGGGGGACAGGAGGGTTCCAATGAGCAGTTCTTC.